This TCR beta chain was obtained from a study of cytomegalovirus exposure and HLA in healthy donors. Study-level points and caveats: Highest at DRB1 and lowest at HLA-C, TCR association rates differed among HLA loci in a later analysis.

The CDR3 runs to 11 residues. Trimming removed 3 bases from V and 3 bases from J, with 3 bases in between. CDR1 and CDR2 (germline): SGHTA, FQGNSA. Amplification used 60 Vbeta primers and 13 Jbeta primers. The method was immunoSEQ multiplex PCR; TCRdb's version includes in-frame clones alone and lacks a portion of them. The repertoire has roughly 230,000 clones, about 77% of them found once; the top ten carry approximately 0.47%. Worth noting for this clone: Its specificity is unknown.

V is TRBV7-2 and J is TRBJ2-7; no clear D gene. Input material: PBMCs. The TCR sequence derives from a boy between 10 and 17 years old in good health and CMV-seronegative. The CDR3 coding sequence is TGTGCCAGCAGCTTTAACTACGAGCAGTACTTC. Its protein is CASSFNYEQYF. The entire variable domain, with the rest obtained from reference TRBV7-2 and TRBJ2-7, is as follows: GAGVSQSPSNKVTEKGKDVELRCDPISGHTALYWYRQSLGQGLEFLIYFQGNSAPDKSGLPSDRFSAERTGGSVSTLTIQRTQQEDSAVYLCASSFNYEQYFGPGTRLTVT.